This TCR beta chain derives from a study of blood T cell repertoires in COVID-19. The V and J ends lost 5 bases and 6 bases respectively, with 11 bases between them. There are 13 residues in the CDR3. The germline V gene has CDR1 KGHSY and CDR2 FQNENV. Only in-frame clones appear in the TCRdb table, and some are missing; sequencing was by immunoSEQ multiplex PCR. The data show about 110,000 clones, about 75% seen once. Input material: peripheral blood. This receptor was taken from a woman older than 75 with active or convalescent COVID-19. V and J are TRBV16 and TRBJ1-5, with D possibly matching TRBD1 (6 bases). This chain's CDR3 is CASSKGRGQPQHF. The CDR3 DNA is TGTGCCAGCAGCAAGGGCAGGGGTCAGCCCCAGCATTTT. Using reference TRBV16 and TRBJ1-5 for the parts outside the CDR3, the full variable domain is GEEVAQTPKHLVRGEGQKAKLYCAPIKGHSYVFWYQQVLKNEFKFLISFQNENVFDETGMPKERFSAKCLPNSPCSLEIQATKLEDSAVYFCASSKGRGQPQHFGDGTRLSIL.